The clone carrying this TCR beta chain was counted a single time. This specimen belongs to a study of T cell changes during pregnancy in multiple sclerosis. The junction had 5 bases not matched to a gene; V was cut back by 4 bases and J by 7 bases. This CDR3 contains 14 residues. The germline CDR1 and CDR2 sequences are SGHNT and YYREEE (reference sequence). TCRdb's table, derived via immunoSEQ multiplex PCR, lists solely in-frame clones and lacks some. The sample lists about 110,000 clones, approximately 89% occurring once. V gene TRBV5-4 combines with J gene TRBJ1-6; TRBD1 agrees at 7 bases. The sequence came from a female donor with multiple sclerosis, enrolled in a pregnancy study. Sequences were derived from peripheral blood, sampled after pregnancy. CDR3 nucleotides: TGTGCCAGCAGCGTAGACAGGGTAAATTCACCCCTCCACTTT. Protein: CASSVDRVNSPLHF.